What follows describes a single TCR beta chain. This receptor's antigen is unknown. No much larger clone is present one base from it, and per-base qualities are unavailable. To prepare the library, the immunoSEQ multiplex PCR assay was applied. The multiplex PCR relied on a mix of 60 forward primers for TCR Vbeta segments and 13 reverse primers for TCR Jbeta segments. A multiplex PCR assay on genomic DNA amplified the CDR3 region of rearranged TCR beta genes. The Illumina HiSeq System was used to sequence the amplified TCR beta libraries as 87-base-pair reads. The original methods were these. In a later analysis, 70 million to 95 million unique TCR beta chains were counted across the roughly 700 repertoires, and some 10 million of these chains were shared by at least two donors. To remove PCR and sequencing errors, raw reads were error-corrected and collapsed into unique sequences using a nearest-neighbor algorithm that merged closely related sequences. Alignment of CDR3 sequences to IMGT reference sequences was used to assign V, D and J gene segments. For a sequence to be retained, a match of at least six nucleotides to both a V gene segment and a J gene segment was required. A rearrangement counted as productive if the CDR3 had no stop codons and remained in frame with V and J, and every other rearrangement counted as non-productive. CDR3 was defined by IMGT convention, running from the second conserved V-encoded cysteine to the conserved J-encoded phenylalanine. The earlier analysis of about 590 of the donors excluded sequences that lacked an unambiguous match to a single V gene segment. An earlier analysis of over 450 of the donors classified V segments as functional when productive rearrangements were above 56.7% and as segregating when the standard deviation between donors was above 5%. A statistical classification framework was developed to diagnose cytomegalovirus status using the catalog of TCR beta chain sequences. In a later analysis, V and J genes were assigned by comparing TCR nucleotide sequences against IMGT/GENE-DB human TR gene sequences. The TCRdist pipeline was used in a later analysis to assign CDR3 sequences and most-parsimonious VDJ recombination scenarios. A later analysis defined each TCR beta chain by its CDR3 amino acid sequence plus V-gene family, and excluded reads lacking a unique V-gene family. As a way to deal with suspected cross-contamination and a sequencing artifact, a later analysis dropped 592 nucleotide sequences that were highly shared and had low generation probability. In a later analysis, a clonal expansion index was calculated for each public chain from normalized within-repertoire ranks of inferred template counts. In a later analysis, generation probabilities were computed using a VDJ recombination model fitted to out-of-frame rearrangements, and the results were checked against IGoR. In a later analysis, hypergeometric tests were used to score TCR-TCR, TCR-HLA and TCR-CMV co-occurrence, with a repertoire-size bias correction applied to TCR pairs. A later analysis estimated false discovery rates by permuting HLA or CMV assignments 20 times. In a later analysis, co-occurring TCRs were grouped using DBSCAN, and TCRdist sequence similarity was added for clustering within HLA-allele-positive subsets. Co-occurrence clustering excluded repertoires with fewer than 30,000 or more than 120,000 public chains, plus five with anomalous nucleotide sharing. TCRdb obtained this table from immuneACCESS and retained in-frame rearrangements with V and J assigned. These tables miss some clones; where compared with another copy, unresolved V genes account for less than half of the shortfall, and the remainder is unexplained. Clone size and V and J calls were adopted from that table, with D and trimming inferred from the DNA. In this sample the table shows around 150,000 clones, roughly 80% of which occur a single time. Around 3.2% of the sample is in the top ten clones.

The source of the sample is a study of cytomegalovirus exposure and HLA in healthy donors (dated by TCRdb to about 2017). Regarding the research as a whole: An earlier analysis of some 600 of the donors reported 250 to 350 Gb of sequence data and 117 million unique TCR beta sequences obtained from roughly 170 million T cells. Roughly 5 DR-DQ haplotypes were handled as single units for association and clustering because linkage in the cohort was strong. Every discovery cohort repertoire had been produced on one sequencing platform. The study aimed to test whether cataloging public T cell receptors could reveal signatures of past pathogen exposure. The study used immunosequencing to profile the T cell repertoires of more than 650 subjects and linked those repertoires to cytomegalovirus serostatus. The number of typed donors differed by locus: 629-630 for A, B, C, DRB1 and DQB1; roughly 510 for DQA1; about 600 for DPA1; and some 450 for DPB1. In the later analysis, no new phenotypic data were used to find candidate immune exposures; instead, reliance was placed on TCR beta sequences and their occurrence across donors. Donor age, sex, ethnicity and CMV serostatus were compiled together with the repertoire data. The genetic ancestry cluster associated with self-reported Caucasian donors included about 84% of the 300 to 450 genotyped donors. In an earlier analysis of 587 of the donors, high-throughput TCR beta sequencing was used to judge whether each TCR beta V gene segment behaved as functional or pseudogenic. A separate validation cohort of over 95 different subjects was used in addition to the approximately 670-subject first cohort. Among about 360 genotyped donors of the cohort, an average of approximately 250,000 unique TCR beta nucleotide sequences were sequenced per donor, 15% to 20% of them non-productive. HLA typing included class I and class II loci at four-digit resolution. A later genetic analysis took genome-wide SNP genotypes for about 55% of the 666 donors and used that subset as a discovery cohort. High-throughput TCR immunosequencing, statistical association of individual TCRs with disease status, and machine learning were combined to predict cytomegalovirus infection status. To study patterns of TCR occurrence, a later analysis re-analyzed previously published TCR beta repertoires from under 750 donors and added high-resolution HLA genotyping. An early release that covered fewer than 800 HLA-typed donors contained approximately 300 gigabases of sequencing data and some 87 million unique TCR sequences. Summary of the overall study and its limitations: Because counts were too low, some 16 rarely observed V segments, including chromosome 9 orphons, were excluded from the earlier analysis of 500 to 700 of the donors. Some IMGT-functional V segments, including TRBV6-2 and TRBV6-3, could not be told apart with the 87-base-pair reads, so those segments were excluded. A further reported finding was that TCR beta sequences accurately predicted the HLA-A and HLA-B alleles for most subjects in the first cohort. In both the original and validation cohorts, the classifier was reported to diagnose cytomegalovirus status with high specificity and sensitivity. Immune exposure information for the cohort was limited to CMV serostatus. While some public TCRs were present in many individuals, most TCR sequences turned up only very rarely across donors. The sequencing pipeline was judged likely to have produced a cluster of highly shared sequence variants as a technical artifact. In a later genetic analysis, a missense DCLRE1C variant was associated with V-gene and J-gene trimming of TCR beta chains, and the association was replicated in an independent cohort. Only TCR beta chains were sequenced in this cohort, and the absence of alpha or paired-chain data limited detectable features. Because HLA typing was unavailable for some donors at each locus, only the typed subset was used in association tests. According to a later genetic analysis, donors in an Asian-associated ancestry cluster had fewer N-insertions in productive TCRs than the approximately 710-donor mean. According to a later analysis, TCR association rates differed among HLA loci, with DRB1 alleles showing the most associated TCRs and HLA-C alleles showing the fewest. In the study, about 150 TCR beta chains were listed as associated with cytomegalovirus. A later analysis reported that several top co-occurrence clusters appeared linked to parvovirus B19, influenza, CMV and Epstein-Barr virus. The presence/absence analyses assumed that sequencing depth was roughly uniform across donors, and that assumption may not be true. Correlated functional status among segregating V segments might reflect linkage disequilibrium, but an unknown experimental factor could not be ruled out. The authors suggested that the approach could potentially be generalized to other disease states and immunological phenotypes. When HLA alleles, especially DR and DQ, strongly co-occurred, attributing TCR associations to individual alleles was difficult. At a false discovery rate of 0.05, a later analysis linked around 17,000 TCR beta sequences to specific HLA alleles. In vitro tests confirmed that a few of the cytomegalovirus-associated TCR beta chains recognize cytomegalovirus antigens. Broadly in line with IMGT annotations, most TCR beta V segments showed up in productive rearrangements about 90% or about 30% of the time in an earlier analysis of around 550 of the donors. In a later analysis, HLA-associated TCR beta chains showed more clonal expansion and lower generation probabilities than non-associated chains that were equally common. Most CMV-associated TCR beta chains appeared to be HLA-restricted in a later analysis, and the HLA associations seemed to be driven largely by CMV exposure.

V and J are truncated by 4 bases and 0 bases respectively, leaving an intervening sequence of 8 bases. The germline V gene (reference sequence) provides CDR1 SGHNT and CDR2 YYREEE. Including cysteine and phenylalanine, the CDR3 has 13 amino acids. Only the CDR3 region is kept as DNA, spanning 39 bases read in frame from base 1. In total, approximately 610 healthy bone marrow donors made up the cohort. All cohort members were sampled while nominally healthy, although unrecorded immune exposures were likely present. The donor was CMV seronegative and was included in the group of several hundred seronegative cohort members. A peripheral blood sample was collected from each donor, and TCR beta sequencing was performed on peripheral blood mononuclear cells. Genomic DNA was extracted from the blood cell samples with the Qiagen DNeasy Blood Extraction Kit.

This receptor was identified in a man aged 40-49 years in good health and CMV-seronegative. This chain joins TRBV5-4 to TRBJ2-7; D gene: possibly TRBD2, on 5 matching bases. The sequencing sample was made of PBMCs. The encoded CDR3 is CASSGSVSYEQYF. The sequenced DNA: TGTGCCAGCAGCGGGAGTGTCTCCTACGAGCAGTACTTC.